These T cell receptor beta chains were read from a single sample in a study of T cell responses to AZD1222 COVID-19 vaccine. Sequenced by immunoSEQ multiplex PCR; TCRdb stores in-frame clones only, minus some. The data contain about 140,000 clones, approximately 90% of them singletons. Sequencing was performed on peripheral blood, taken on day 0 of AZD1222 vaccination. These receptors originate from an adult in good health. Both conserved end residues are trimmed from each CDR3.

V,CDR3
TRBV20-1,SARGRYEQY
TRBV19,ASSSGLAGTYEQY
TRBV6-5,ASSNLAGTSTDTQY
TRBV7-2,ASSHGTRGYEQY
TRBV5-1,ASKLQGGQVTNTEAF
TRBV28,ASSGVGGSGYT
TRBV6-5,ASRMTGDHGYT
TRBV6-2/TRBV6-3,ASSALRGGTEAF
TRBV25-1,ASSEGRGRPQH
TRBV3-1/TRBV3-2,ASSQGAGGFGDTQY
TRBV19,ASSILADSNYEQY
TRBV18,ASSPRGTYEQY
TRBV7-6,ASSRRSRDRGLNSPLH
TRBV19,ASKLGAPDNEQF
TRBV6-5,ASSWDLRVGQY
TRBV10-3,AISDLGVRWGNTIY
TRBV28,ASSSAGTTDTQY
TRBV5-6,ASSFRTGVSGNTIY
TRBV5-4,ASSLQPNTEAF
TRBV7-2,ASSYYRGIYNEQF
TRBV5-1,ASSLDGNQPQH
TRBV9,ASSVVPGGRNNEQF
TRBV4-1,ASSQDLTLRGTDTQY
TRBV6-5,ATGQGDQPQH
TRBV11-3,ASSTRGSGNTIY
TRBV28,ASSWGSLQPQH
TRBV3-1/TRBV3-2,ASSQELREPVDTQY
TRBV30,AWAGSFAYEQY
TRBV29-1,SVNGDRGETQY
TRBV6-7,ASTHPWTCTDTQY
TRBV5-1,ASSLEVGLAAGNIQY
TRBV12-5,ATSGTGLDYNEQF